This T cell receptor beta chain was found in a study of shared clonotypes between healthy human individuals (dated by TCRdb to about 2020). At the level of the whole study: Two women and a few men aged 18 to 49 years were included in the cohort. The study deeply sequenced blood TCR repertoires of 5 or 6 healthy adults to estimate repertoire size and the extent of clonotype sharing between individuals. Libraries were prepared and TCR repertoires were sequenced by different laboratories using diverse techniques, in order to increase sequencing depth and limit assay-specific biases. Between about 0.85 and 10 billion PBMCs per donor were obtained by leukapheresis.

Study-wide conclusions, independent of this receptor: Only blood was sampled, and tissue TCR repertoires likely differ from those in blood. Because the study included only a small number of donors, the genetic and exposure-history diversity represented was limited. Based on pairwise subsampling, the degree of clonotype sharing among donors was expected to be affected by sequencing depth.

The CDR3 runs 12 amino acids, cysteine and phenylalanine included. Only the CDR3 DNA is retained, 36 bases long and in frame from the first base. TCR CDR3 regions were amplified from genomic DNA by multiplex PCR using the deep immunoSEQ assay. For each cell subset, the extracted genomic DNA was distributed evenly across all wells of several immunoSEQ 96-well plates, and each plate served as one replicate. For unsorted PBMC, approximately 0.3 ug of genomic DNA, equivalent to about 30,000 T cell genomes, went into each replicate PCR. Ten immunoSEQ deep assay plates were used to sequence unsorted PBMC genomic DNA. Purified libraries were quantified with a Qubit 3.0 fluorometer, sized on a Bioanalyzer 2100, and re-quantified with the KAPA Library Quantification kit. A separate single-read 150-cycle Illumina NextSeq 550 flow cell was used to sequence each immunoSEQ 96-well plate. As for the authors' bioinformatics: Because only junctional sequences without quality scores were contained in the immunoSEQ output, filtering matching that applied to full-length reads could not be performed. Sequences were annotated with PyIR, a Python wrapper for IgBLAST v1.9, and V/J genes and CDR3 were assigned using IMGT germline references. Any read was removed if the V/J assignment was weak (E-value above 1e-6), the CDR3 was missing, or the read contained stop codons, out-of-frame junctions, or ambiguous translated residues. V3J clonotypes were defined as sequences sharing an identical inferred V gene, J gene, and CDR3 amino acid sequence. The percentage overlap between two repertoires was calculated by dividing the number of shared unique clonotypes by the size of the smaller repertoire. Repertoire richness was assessed with RTK rarefaction, the Chao1 estimator, and Recon v2.1 estimates of unobserved clonotypes. Held by TCRdb, this immuneACCESS table contains in-frame sequences only and omits some clones. Under half of the omission traces to an unresolved V gene where checked; the cause of the rest is unknown. V, J and clone size reflect that table, while D and trimming were determined from the DNA. The sample has 400,000 to 600,000 clones on record, more than 75% of them singletons. Clones ranked in the top ten supply about 13% of the sample.

Donors were healthy HIV-negative adults with no recently reported acute infections or vaccinations. Every donor was a Caucasian adult living in Nashville, Tennessee, USA. In the unsorted samples, approximately 82 million PBMCs were counted, and genomic DNA was extracted using the QIAamp DNA Blood Mini kit. Blood was collected by leukapheresis, and PBMCs were isolated by Ficoll-Histopaque density gradient centrifugation and then cryopreserved in liquid nitrogen vapor phase. In this sample, this clone turned up a few times. Its specific antigen is unknown. Base qualities are not at hand, and no much larger clone is one base apart.

This clonotype was obtained from a woman aged 35 to 49 in good health. Some clones in this sample may be carry-over from other donors' samples. The sample consisted of PBMCs. This chain is built from TRBV21-1 and TRBJ2-5. TRBV21-1 has pseudogene status. The CDR3 region reads CATEKGQETQYF. The nucleotide sequence is TGTGCCACCGAGAAGGGCCAAGAGACCCAGTACTTC.